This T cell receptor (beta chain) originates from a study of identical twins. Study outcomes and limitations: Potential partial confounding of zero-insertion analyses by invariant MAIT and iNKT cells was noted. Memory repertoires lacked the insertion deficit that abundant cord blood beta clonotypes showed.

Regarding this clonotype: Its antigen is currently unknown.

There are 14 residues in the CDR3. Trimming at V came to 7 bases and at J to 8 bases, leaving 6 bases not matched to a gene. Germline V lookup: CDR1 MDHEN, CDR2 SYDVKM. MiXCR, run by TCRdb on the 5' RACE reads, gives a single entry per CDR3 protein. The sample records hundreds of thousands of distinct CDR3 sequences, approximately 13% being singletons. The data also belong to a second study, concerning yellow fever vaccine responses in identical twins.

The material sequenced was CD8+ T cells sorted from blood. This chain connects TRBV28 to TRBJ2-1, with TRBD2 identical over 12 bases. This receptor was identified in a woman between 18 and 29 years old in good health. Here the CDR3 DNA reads TGTGCCAGCACCTCACTAGCGGGAGGCGATGAGCAGTTCTTC. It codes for CASTSLAGGDEQFF. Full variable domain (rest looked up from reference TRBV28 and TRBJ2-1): DVKVTQSSRYLVKRTGEKVFLECVQDMDHENMFWYRQDPGLGLRLIYFSYDVKMKEKGDIPEGYSVSREKKERFSLILESASTNQTSMYLCASTSLAGGDEQFFGPGTRLTVL.